The entry that follows covers one TCR beta chain sequence. It lacks a known antigen. No base quality information exists; no much larger clone differs at one position. The meaning of the sample's treatment or condition label: in vitro stimulation with specific CMV peptide epitopes to enrich CMV-specific T cells. Sequencing was performed on an Illumina HiSeq 1500. TCRdb trimmed public reads at Q25 via fastp, called clones via MiXCR and kept in-frame beta chains. Identical CDR3 protein sequences are pooled into one entry, listed with their most common genes and DNA. The sample table lists roughly 570,000 distinct CDR3 sequences, 40% of them with a count of one. About 46% of the sample rests with the top ten. The sample is drawn from a study of T cell repertoires in cytomegalovirus infection (dated by TCRdb to the late 2010s). Study-wide context: Alongside well-studied HLA-B-restricted epitopes, the peptide stimulations were aimed at recently identified HLA-C-restricted CMV epitopes, whose presentation resists viral immunomodulation. Donor HLA type was relevant to the analysis, because carriage of CMV infection together with the matching HLA type was indicated by public TCR beta signatures.

Measured from the cysteine to the phenylalanine, the CDR3 is 14 residues long. CDR3 DNA only is kept here, 42 bases in frame from base 1. Ends trimmed: V by 6 bases, J by 2 bases; bases unmatched to a gene: 2. CDR1 is given as LGHNT and CDR2 as FRNRAP, both from the germline V gene. Study-level results and caveats: The ex vivo response was dominated by HLA-C-restricted CMV-specific TCR beta clonotypes, which also provided the single most frequent clonotype in two of eight donors. Carriers of CMV infection plus the relevant HLA type were discriminated by the cumulative frequency of public TCR beta family members in the study cohort and in an independent roughly 350-donor cohort.

The source material was cultured PBMCs, sampled from culture after CMV antigen stimulation. The clonotype comes from a human donor in good health (CMV status not recorded). Some clones in this sample may be carry-over from other donors' samples. The chain joins TRBV12-5 to TRBJ1-3; the central 9 bases match TRBD1. The CDR3 has the sequence CASGTGGPGNTIYF. The DNA sequence is TGTGCTAGTGGCACAGGGGGCCCTGGAAACACCATATATTTT.